What follows describes a single T cell receptor (beta chain). Isolated RNA was reverse transcribed into cDNA used as the sequencing template. Data came from immunoSEQ multiplex PCR; TCRdb stores just in-frame clones and leaves some out. The data hold a few hundred thousand clones, with 56% observed a single time. This sample is part of a study of CD8+ T cells in alopecia areata. Trimming stripped 11 bases from V and 0 bases from J, with 12 bases between. Germline CDR1 is MGHDK and CDR2 is SYGVNS. The CDR3 runs to 13 residues. This clonotype was sampled from a human donor in good health. The sequencing input was CD8+ T cells sorted from blood. The V call is TRBV25-1, the J call TRBJ2-3; D uncertain. This chain's CDR3 is CAASPDSTDTQYF. CDR3 sequence (DNA): TGTGCCGCATCCCCGGACAGCACAGATACGCAGTATTTT.